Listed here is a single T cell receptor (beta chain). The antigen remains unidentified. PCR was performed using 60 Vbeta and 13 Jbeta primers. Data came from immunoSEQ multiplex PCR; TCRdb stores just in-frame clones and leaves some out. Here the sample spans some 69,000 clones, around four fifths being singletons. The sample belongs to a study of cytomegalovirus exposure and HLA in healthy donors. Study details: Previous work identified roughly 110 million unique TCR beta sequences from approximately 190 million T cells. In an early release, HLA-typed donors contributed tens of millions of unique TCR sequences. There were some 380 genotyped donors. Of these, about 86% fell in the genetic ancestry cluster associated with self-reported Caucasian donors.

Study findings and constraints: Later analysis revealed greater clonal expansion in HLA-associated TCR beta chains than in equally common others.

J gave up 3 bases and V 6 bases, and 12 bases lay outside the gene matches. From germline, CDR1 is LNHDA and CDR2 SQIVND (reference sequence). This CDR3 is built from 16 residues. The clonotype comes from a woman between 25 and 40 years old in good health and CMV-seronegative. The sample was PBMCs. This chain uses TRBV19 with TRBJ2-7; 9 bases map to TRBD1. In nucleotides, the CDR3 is TGTGCCAGTAGAACGAGTGGGACAGGGCCCTACTACGAGCAGTACTTC. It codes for CASRTSGTGPYYEQYF.